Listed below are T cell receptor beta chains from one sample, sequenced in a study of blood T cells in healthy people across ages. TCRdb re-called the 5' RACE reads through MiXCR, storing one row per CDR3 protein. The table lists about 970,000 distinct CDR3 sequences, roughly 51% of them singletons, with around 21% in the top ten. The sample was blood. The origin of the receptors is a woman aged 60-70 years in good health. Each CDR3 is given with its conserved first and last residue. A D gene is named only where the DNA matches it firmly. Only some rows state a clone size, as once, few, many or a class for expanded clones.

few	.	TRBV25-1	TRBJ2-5	CASSVTEQETQYF	TGTGCCAGCAGTGTGACAGAACAAGAGACCCAGTACTTC
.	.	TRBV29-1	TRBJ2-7	CSVGSSAYNEQYF	TGCAGCGTTGGGTCTAGCGCATACAATGAGCAGTACTTC
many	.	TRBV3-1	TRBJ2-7	CASSQLYEQYF	TGTGCCAGCAGCCAGCTCTACGAGCAGTACTTC
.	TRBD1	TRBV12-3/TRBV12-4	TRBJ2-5	CASLPRRDSTETQYF	TGTGCCAGCCTCCCACGACGGGACAGTACAGAGACCCAGTACTTC
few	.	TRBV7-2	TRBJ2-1	CASSLELGAYNEQFF	TGTGCCAGCAGCTTAGAACTAGGAGCCTACAATGAGCAGTTCTTC
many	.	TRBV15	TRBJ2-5	CATSRPGPSRETQYF	TGTGCCACCAGCAGACCGGGACCATCAAGGGAGACCCAGTACTTC
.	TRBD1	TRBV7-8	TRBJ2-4	CASSPRTGGLAKNIQYF	TGTGCCAGCAGCCCAAGAACAGGGGGTTTAGCCAAAAACATTCAGTACTTC
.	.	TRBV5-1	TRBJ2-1	CASSWNPPGNPSDEQFF	TGCGCCAGCAGCTGGAACCCACCAGGGAACCCCTCGGATGAGCAGTTCTTC
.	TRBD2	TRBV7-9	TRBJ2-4	CASSTSGTSGNIQYF	TGTGCCAGCAGCACGTCCGGGACTAGCGGAAACATTCAGTACTTC
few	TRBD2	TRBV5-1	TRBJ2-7	CASSLALSGGTYEQYF	TGCGCCAGCAGCTTGGCCCTTAGCGGGGGAACCTACGAGCAGTACTTC
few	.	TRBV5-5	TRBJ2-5	CASSDASEETQYF	TGTGCCAGCAGCGATGCTAGTGAAGAGACCCAGTACTTC
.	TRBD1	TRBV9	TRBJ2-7	CASSEKTGSIYEQYF	TGTGCCAGCAGCGAGAAGACAGGGAGTATCTACGAGCAGTACTTC
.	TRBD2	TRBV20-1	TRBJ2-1	CSAVSGTSGIEQFF	TGCAGTGCGGTTAGCGGGACCTCCGGTATTGAGCAGTTCTTC
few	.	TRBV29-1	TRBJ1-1	CSVEGAQNTEAFF	TGCAGCGTTGAGGGGGCCCAAAACACTGAAGCTTTCTTT
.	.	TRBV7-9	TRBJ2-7	CASSFFSSVEQYF	TGTGCCAGCAGCTTCTTTTCAAGTGTCGAGCAGTACTTC
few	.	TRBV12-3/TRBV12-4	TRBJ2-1	CASTRSSSGRIPFF	TGTGCCAGCACCCGAAGCTCCAGCGGCAGAATCCCGTTCTTC
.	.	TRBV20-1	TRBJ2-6	CSAPPGGRTSGANVLTF	TGCAGTGCTCCCCCTGGGGGCAGGACCTCTGGGGCCAACGTCCTGACTTTC
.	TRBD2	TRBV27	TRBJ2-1	CASSSGNSGNEQFF	TGTGCCAGCAGTTCGGGGAATAGCGGGAATGAGCAGTTCTTC
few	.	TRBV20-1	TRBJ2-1	CSAGHYNEQFF	TGCAGTGCTGGACACTACAATGAGCAGTTCTTC
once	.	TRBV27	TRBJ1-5	CASSVREFNQPQHF	TGTGCCAGCAGTGTGAGGGAGTTCAATCAGCCCCAGCATTTT
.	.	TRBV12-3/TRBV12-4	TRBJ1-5	CASSEQGRSNQPQHF	TGTGCCAGCAGTGAACAGGGAAGGAGCAATCAGCCCCAGCATTTT
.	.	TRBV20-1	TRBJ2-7	CSASLSRHNSYEQYF	TGCAGTGCTAGTTTATCGCGACATAATTCCTACGAGCAGTACTTC
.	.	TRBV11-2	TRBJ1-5	CASSLGRGQGSLGGNQPQHF	TGTGCCAGCAGCTTGGGACGGGGGCAGGGAAGTTTAGGGGGCAATCAGCCCCAGCATTTT
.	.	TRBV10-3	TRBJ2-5	CAISTGSVGETQYF	TGTGCCATCAGTACCGGGTCAGTCGGGGAGACCCAGTACTTC